This T cell receptor (beta chain) was identified during a study of blood T cell repertoires in COVID-19. About the study: Material from acute and convalescent COVID-19 was sourced from the United States, Italy and Spain. PBMCs, B-cell-depleted T cells, or T cells were the source of the cDNA or gDNA that made up the material.

In the authors' workflow: Estimated nucleated cell counts came from reference gene primer amplification. Clones were sequenced by immunoSEQ multiplex PCR, and TCRdb holds only the in-frame ones, with some missing. Clonal size and the V and J genes are those of that table, whereas D and trimming came from the DNA. The table records some 150,000 clones, roughly nine tenths of them present only once. Trimming shortened V by 9 bases and J by 1 base, and 15 bases separated the two germline ends. The germline gives CDR1 SGHNT, CDR2 YENEEA. CDR3 size: 14 residues. The rearrangement uses TRBV11-3 and TRBJ1-1, with D possibly matching TRBD1 (5 bases). Sequencing used peripheral blood. The receptor's source is a human donor in a cohort sampled during active COVID-19. The CDR3 DNA sequence: TGTGCCAGTATCTCTGGGGGGAGGAACACTGAAGCTTTCTTT. It yields the protein CASISGGRNTEAFF. Full variable domain (outside the CDR3, taken from reference TRBV11-3 and TRBJ1-1): EAGVVQSPRYKIIEKKQPVAFWCNPISGHNTLYWYLQNLGQGPELLIRYENEEAVDDSQLPKDRFSAERLKGVDSTLKIQPAELGDSAVYLCASISGGRNTEAFFGQGTRLTVV.